Following are 14 T cell receptor beta chains from one sample sequenced in a study of siplizumab effects on memory and regulatory T cells. Profiled with immunoSEQ multiplex PCR; TCRdb holds only in-frame clones, not every one. The table records 26,000 or so clones, 84% of them present only once. Sequences were obtained from memory CD4+ T cells sorted from blood. The receptor set was obtained from a human donor in good health.

The CDR3 here is CASSQDWFRGRQPQHF. CDR3 DNA: TGCGCCAGCAGCCAAGACTGGTTCAGGGGGCGGCAGCCCCAGCATTTT. The chain carries TRBV4-1 and TRBJ1-5; 8 bases match TRBD1. Germline V lookup: CDR1 MGHRA, CDR2 YSYEKL. V lost 0 bases, J lost 7 bases, and 8 bases stayed unmatched. This CDR3 region has 16 residues.

This chain links TRBV6-5 with TRBJ1-5, with D perhaps matching TRBD1 (5 bases). Germline V CDR1 and CDR2: MNHEY, SVGAGI. V was trimmed by 6 bases and J by 4 bases, leaving 10 bases between them. CDR3 size: 13 residues. CDR3 region: CASSSGANQPQHF. The CDR3 DNA reads TGTGCCAGCAGCTCCGGGGCGAATCAGCCCCAGCATTTT.

The chain carries TRBV30 and TRBJ2-6, with 7 positions matching TRBD1. With 0 bases clipped from V and 0 bases from J, the junction kept 5 bases outside the gene matches. CDR3 length: 17 amino acids. Per the germline V gene, CDR1 is GTSNPN and CDR2 is SVGIG (reference sequence). CDR3 sequence reads: CAWSVSRTGSGANVLTF. CDR3 bases: TGTGCCTGGAGTGTAAGCCGGACAGGCTCTGGGGCCAACGTCCTGACTTTC.

The chain combines TRBV6-6 with TRBJ1-2; no clear D gene. The V and J ends lost 6 bases and 7 bases respectively, with 9 bases between them. Germline assignment: CDR1 MNHNY and CDR2 SVGAGI (reference sequence). This CDR3 comprises 11 residues. The CDR3 nucleotides are TGTGCCAGCAGCGTCATGGGTGGCTACACCTTC. Protein sequence: CASSVMGGYTF.

The genes are TRBV7-2 and TRBJ2-7; the match to TRBD2 covers 8 bases. The germline CDR1 and CDR2 sequences are SGHTA and FQGNSA. The ends lost 5 bases at V and 3 bases at J; junction bases unmatched: 18. The CDR3 covers 18 residues. CDR3 coding DNA: TGTGCCAGCAGCCCACGCTGGGGGGGGAGCGGGGGAGGCTACGAGCAGTACTTC. This gives the protein CASSPRWGGSGGGYEQYF. Full variable domain (outside the CDR3, taken from reference TRBV7-2 and TRBJ2-7): GAGVSQSPSNKVTEKGKDVELRCDPISGHTALYWYRQSLGQGLEFLIYFQGNSAPDKSGLPSDRFSAERTGGSVSTLTIQRTQQEDSAVYLCASSPRWGGSGGGYEQYFGPGTRLTVT.

The chain has TRBV29-1 and TRBJ1-2, with TRBD1 matching over 7 bases. The CDR3 is 13 amino acids. Germline V lookup: CDR1 SQVTM, CDR2 ANQGSEA. Trimming removed 2 bases from V and 7 bases from J; junction bases left unmatched: 7. The CDR3 DNA sequence: TGCAGCGTTGAACCCCGGCCAGGGGGTGGCTACACCTTC. As protein: CSVEPRPGGGYTF.

The chain joins TRBV5-8 to TRBJ2-3; 12 bases match TRBD2. Unmatched junction bases numbered 6, after V lost 4 bases and J lost 0 bases. CDR3 length: 17 amino acids. CDR1 is SGHTS and CDR2 is YDEGEE in the germline V gene. The CDR3 region has the DNA TGTGCCAGCAGCCGAGAAGGACTAGCGGGAAGCACAGATACGCAGTATTTT. Translated, it gives CASSREGLAGSTDTQYF.

This clone was recorded only once. The chain couples TRBV5-6 to TRBJ2-1, with 8 bases that match TRBD2. The CDR3 runs to 15 residues. Germline V gives CDR1 SGHDT, CDR2 YYEEEE. The V segment lost 4 bases and the J segment 6 bases; nucleotides outside the gene matches: 9. As DNA, the CDR3 is TGTGCCAGCAGCCGGGTCGGCGGGAGGTTCAATGAGCAGTTCTTC. Its protein product is CASSRVGGRFNEQFF.

The gene calls are TRBV29-1 and TRBJ1-2; 7 bases map to TRBD1. V shed 7 bases and J 5 bases; nucleotides not matched to a gene: 7. This CDR3 is built from 12 residues. Looked up from germline, CDR1 is SQVTM and CDR2 is ANQGSEA. The CDR3 region is CSGGQAFYGYTF. The DNA for the CDR3 is TGCAGCGGCGGACAGGCTTTTTATGGCTACACCTTC.

J is TRBJ2-3 and V is TRBV19, with 10 bases fitting TRBD1. This CDR3 contains 14 residues. J lost 4 bases, V lost 6 bases, and 4 bases had no gene match. Germline V gene sequence: CDR1 LNHDA, CDR2 SQIVND (reference sequence). For the CDR3, the DNA is TGTGCCAGTAGACGTGGGACAGGGGCAGATACGCAGTATTTT. Residues: CASRRGTGADTQYF.

V is TRBV7-8 and J is TRBJ2-7; 9 nucleotides match TRBD1. The CDR3 has 17 amino acids. J was trimmed by 0 bases and V by 4 bases; bases with no gene match: 10. The germline CDR1 and CDR2 sequences are SGHVS and FQNEAQ. CDR3 nucleotides: TGTGCCAGCAGCTCCGTTGTTACAGGGGGCCACTCCTACGAGCAGTACTTC. Translating gives CASSSVVTGGHSYEQYF.

The rearrangement joins TRBV6-5 to TRBJ2-3, with a possible D match to TRBD2 (6 bases). Germline V gene lookup returns CDR1 MNHEY and CDR2 SVGAGI. V was pared by 6 bases and J by 1 base, with 14 bases between. The CDR3 runs to 15 residues. The CDR3 sequence: CASSRRDLGTDTQYF. Written as DNA, the CDR3 is TGTGCCAGCAGCCGGCGGGACTTGGGCACAGATACGCAGTATTTT.

This rearrangement joins TRBV7-3 to TRBJ2-1, with 8 bases matching TRBD2. The CDR3 runs to 17 residues. Germline CDR1 SGHTA, CDR2 FQGTGA. V lost 1 base and J lost 3; bases outside the gene matches: 8. The CDR3 loop is CASSLRAGAPYYNEQFF. The CDR3 DNA follows: TGTGCCAGCAGCTTAAGAGCGGGGGCCCCCTACTACAATGAGCAGTTCTTC.

This clone was recorded a few times. This chain uses TRBV30 with TRBJ2-1, with 7 bases fitting TRBD1. The V and J ends lost 3 bases and 6 bases, in that order; junction bases with no gene match: 5. CDR1 and CDR2 from the germline V gene are GTSNPN and SVGIG (reference sequence). There are 13 residues in the CDR3. The CDR3 sequence is CAWRGGAGNEQFF. The CDR3 DNA reads as TGTGCCTGGAGAGGGGGCGCGGGCAATGAGCAGTTCTTC.